A single sample is the source of the 25 T cell receptor beta chains below, sequenced in a study of T cell responses to AZD1222 COVID-19 vaccine (TCRdb year 2021). This specimen's time point label, interpreted: about 28 days (+/-7) after the second vaccine dose. Read against the paper, the sample's treatment or condition label means: meningococcal conjugate vaccine given as trial control. The library was produced with the immunoSEQ multiplex PCR assay. In its TCRdb copy, this immuneACCESS table keeps in-frame sequences only and misses some clones. Where compared with another copy, unresolved V genes explain less than half of these, and the others have no known cause. This sample gives some 150,000 clones in total; roughly 86% of them show up just once. Approximately 5.6% of the sample is taken by the ten largest. The source was peripheral blood, collected 28 days after the second dose of the MenACWY control vaccine. The receptors shown here come from an adult who received the MenACWY meningococcal vaccine as a control.

V gene TRBV19 combines with J gene TRBJ2-1, with a tentative D call TRBD1 (5 bases). The germline V gene encodes CDR1 LNHDA and CDR2 SQIVND (reference sequence). Trimming removed 7 bases at V and 0 bases at J, with 16 bases between. CDR3 length: 16 residues. This CDR3 is CASTSGLWSSYNEQFF. The DNA of the CDR3 is TGTGCCAGTACCTCAGGGCTCTGGAGCTCCTACAATGAGCAGTTCTTC.

V gene TRBV24-1 combines with J gene TRBJ2-3; TRBD2 is a possible D gene (7 bases). Trimming stripped 9 bases from V and 5 bases from J, with 17 bases between. This CDR3 contains 14 residues. The germline CDR1 and CDR2 sequences are KGHDR and SFDVKD. CDR3 coding DNA: TGTGCCACCTCCTGGGGGAGGGGGGGAGATACGCAGTATTTT. This sequence encodes CATSWGRGGDTQYF.

This clone was recorded once. The chain links TRBV4-3 to TRBJ1-3; 7 nucleotides line up with TRBD1. The CDR3 consists of 20 residues. The germline V gene has CDR1 LGHNA and CDR2 YSLEER. After removal of 0 bases from V and 0 bases from J, the junction contained 14 bases not matched to a gene. This chain's CDR3 is CASSQEPPNRGDLSGNTIYF. CDR3 in DNA: TGCGCCAGCAGCCAAGAACCCCCGAACAGGGGAGATCTCTCTGGAAACACCATATATTTT.

This chain links TRBV27 with TRBJ1-6; unclear D gene. The CDR3 extends over 15 amino acids. V was pared by 1 base and J by 10 bases, with 14 bases between. Germline CDR1 MNHEY, CDR2 SMNVEV (reference sequence). The CDR3 loop reads CASSLWRTEGSPLHF. Written as DNA, the CDR3 is TGTGCCAGCAGTTTATGGCGGACCGAAGGGTCACCCCTCCACTTT.

This sequence joins TRBV6-5 and TRBJ1-2, with D uncertain. V was shortened by 2 bases and J by 4 bases, with 11 bases between the two germline ends. Germline values: CDR1 MNHEY, CDR2 SVGAGI. This CDR3 region has 14 residues. The CDR3, as DNA: TGTGCCAGCAGTTACGATCGGACGGTCTATGGCTACACCTTC. Translating gives CASSYDRTVYGYTF.

In DNA form, the CDR3 reads TGTGCCAGCAGCTTGGTTGGAGGGGGAGACTATGGCTACACCTTC. Protein product: CASSLVGGGDYGYTF. V is TRBV5-6 and J is TRBJ1-2, with a tentative D call TRBD1 (6 bases). Looked up from germline, CDR1 is SGHDT and CDR2 is YYEEEE. Trimming pared 0 bases from V and 3 bases from J, leaving 12 bases between. CDR3 size: 15 residues.

The CDR3 DNA reads TGCGCCAGCAGCTCGTTACCGGCGGTTGGGGAGCCCCAGCATTTT. Translated, it gives CASSSLPAVGEPQHF. J is TRBJ1-5 and V is TRBV5-1; D is unclear. The ends were cut back, 3 bases at V and 8 bases at J, with 18 bases in the middle. CDR1 and CDR2 from the germline V gene are SGHRS and YFSETQ. The CDR3 is made up of 15 amino acids. The full variable domain, rest sourced from reference TRBV5-1 and TRBJ1-5, is KAGVTQTPRYLIKTRGQQVTLSCSPISGHRSVSWYQQTPGQGLQFLFEYFSETQRNKGNFPGRFSGRQFSNSRSEMNVSTLELGDSALYLCASSSLPAVGEPQHFGDGTRLSIL.

The V call is TRBV11-2, the J call TRBJ1-1; D is possibly TRBD1 (5 bases). The CDR3 has 15 amino acids. Trimming removed 0 bases from V and 5 bases from J, with 13 bases in between. Germline V gene lookup returns CDR1 SGHAT and CDR2 FQNNGV. CDR3 residues: CASSLDGAWGTEAFF. The DNA for the CDR3 is TGTGCCAGCAGCTTAGATGGGGCATGGGGAACTGAAGCTTTCTTT.

The chain combines TRBV15 with TRBJ1-1; D call uncertain. CDR1 is LNHNV, CDR2 YYDKDF, per germline (reference sequence). V lost 3 bases and J lost 0, with 17 bases in between. The CDR3 has 17 residues. CDR3: CATSRDMPEGMNTEAFF. The CDR3 DNA reads TGTGCCACCAGCAGGGATATGCCCGAAGGTATGAACACTGAAGCTTTCTTT.

This clone has just a few counts. CDR3 coding DNA: TGTGCCTGGAAGGGGGACAGGGGATACGAGCAGTACTTC. Translated: CAWKGDRGYEQYF. This rearrangement joins TRBV30 to TRBJ2-7, with 10 bases aligning to TRBD1. J was trimmed by 4 bases and V by 4 bases; bases with no gene match: 4. CDR1 and CDR2 (germline): GTSNPN, SVGIG (reference sequence). This CDR3 has 13 amino acids.

With respect to this clone: In the same sample, other DNA sequences code for this CDR3. The rearrangement uses TRBV7-9 and TRBJ1-1; D remains unclear. The germline V and J ends were trimmed by 3 bases and 2 bases, with 4 bases remaining between them. The CDR3 runs 12 residues. Germline V gene lookup returns CDR1 SEHNR and CDR2 FQNEAQ (reference sequence). CDR3 in DNA: TGTGCCAGCAGCTTCGGAAACACTGAAGCTTTCTTT. Its translation is CASSFGNTEAFF.

The rearrangement links TRBV12-3 or TRBV12-4 to TRBJ1-2, with D hard to call. V was cut by 3 bases and J by 2 bases, with 7 bases left in between. The length of the CDR3 is 13 residues. The CDR3 coding sequence is TGTGCCAGCAGTTTGGGAGGGAACTATGGCTACACCTTC. Residues: CASSLGGNYGYTF.

The CDR3 sequence is CASSFPGQQETQYF. The DNA for the CDR3 is TGTGCCAGCAGCTTCCCGGGACAGCAAGAGACCCAGTACTTC. This chain joins TRBV13 and TRBJ2-5, with 7 bases fitting TRBD1. The V gene's germline CDR1 is PRHDT and CDR2 FYEKMQ (reference sequence). This CDR3 contains 14 residues. Trimming at V came to 3 bases and at J to 2 bases, leaving 3 bases not matched to a gene.

The CDR3 region has the DNA TGCGCCAGCAGCTTTTTGGGCGGCACTGAAGCTTTCTTT. Its protein is CASSFLGGTEAFF. The chain couples TRBV5-1 to TRBJ1-1; D is undetermined. CDR3 size: 13 residues. V lost 2 bases to trimming and J lost 4 bases, with 9 bases between them. From germline, CDR1 is SGHRS and CDR2 YFSETQ.

The chain is built from TRBV5-1 and TRBJ1-6, with 10 bases fitting TRBD1. With 4 bases clipped from V and 10 bases from J, the junction kept 11 bases outside the gene matches. Per the germline V gene, CDR1 is SGHRS and CDR2 is YFSETQ. The CDR3 sequence is 16 residues long. The CDR3 DNA sequence: TGCGCCAGCAGCCCGGGGGGGACAGGGGTTGGATCACCCCTCCACTTT. Its translation: CASSPGGTGVGSPLHF.

This clone was seen only once. The V call is TRBV4-3, the J call TRBJ2-2; the match to TRBD1 covers 7 bases. The CDR3 is 18 residues long. Trimming at V came to 1 base and at J to 3 bases, leaving 11 bases not matched to a gene. Germline values: CDR1 LGHNA, CDR2 YSLEER. The CDR3 bases are TGCGCCAGCAGCCAAGTGGCATCGCGACAGGGTTACACCGGGGAGCTGTTTTTT. Encoded protein: CASSQVASRQGYTGELFF.

V and J are TRBV5-1 and TRBJ2-5; 11 nucleotides line up with TRBD1. CDR1 and CDR2 (germline): SGHRS, YFSETQ. The CDR3 has 15 amino acids. V gave up 1 base and J gave up 4 bases; unmatched junction bases: 3. CDR3 loop: CASSLTGTGGETQYF. CDR3 sequence (DNA): TGCGCCAGCAGCTTGACCGGGACAGGGGGAGAGACCCAGTACTTC. The entire variable domain, with the rest obtained from reference TRBV5-1 and TRBJ2-5, is as follows: KAGVTQTPRYLIKTRGQQVTLSCSPISGHRSVSWYQQTPGQGLQFLFEYFSETQRNKGNFPGRFSGRQFSNSRSEMNVSTLELGDSALYLCASSLTGTGGETQYFGPGTRLLVL.

The CDR3 region is CASSGEINQPQHF. DNA for the CDR3: TGTGCCAGCAGTGGGGAGATCAATCAGCCCCAGCATTTT. This chain uses TRBV2 with TRBJ1-5; D remains ambiguous. The CDR3 has 13 residues. Trimming took 4 bases from V and 3 from J, leaving 7 bases between them. In germline, CDR1 is SNHLY, CDR2 FYNNEI.

The rearrangement uses TRBV7-9 and TRBJ1-2, with D possibly TRBD1 on 6 matching bases. CDR3 length equals 17 residues. CDR1 and CDR2 from the germline V gene are SEHNR and FQNEAQ (reference sequence). Trimming pared 4 bases from V and 5 bases from J, leaving 23 bases between. CDR3 bases: TGTGCCAGCAGCTCCCCGGTTCAGACAGGAGGAGGTTATGGCTACACCTTC. It codes for CASSSPVQTGGGYGYTF.

The chain links TRBV6-2 or TRBV6-3 to TRBJ2-3; D is possibly TRBD1 (6 bases). This CDR3 is built from 19 residues. Deletions cut 5 bases from V and 4 bases from J, with 28 bases between. Per germline, CDR1 MNHEY and CDR2 SVGEGT. The CDR3, as DNA: TGTGCCAGCAGTAAACCACCGGGACAAAACCCGGGAAGGCCAGATACGCAGTATTTT. Its protein product is CASSKPPGQNPGRPDTQYF.

This clone was counted between two and nine times. This chain connects TRBV7-8 to TRBJ2-1, with 9 bases aligning to TRBD1. The CDR3 runs to 15 residues. V lost 5 bases, J lost 2 bases, and 4 bases stayed unmatched. The germline V gene encodes CDR1 SGHVS and CDR2 FQNEAQ. This CDR3 reads CASSRDRATYNEQFF. The CDR3 nucleotides are TGTGCCAGCAGCCGGGACAGGGCTACCTACAATGAGCAGTTCTTC.

This clone was seen a few times. The rearrangement links TRBV15 to TRBJ1-4; D is perhaps TRBD1 (5 bases). The germline V gene has CDR1 LNHNV and CDR2 YYDKDF (reference sequence). The V end lost 0 bases, the J end lost 8 bases, and 13 bases lay between the germline ends. The CDR3 runs 15 residues. The CDR3 reads CATSRDVQGGEKLFF. Written as DNA, the CDR3 is TGTGCCACCAGCAGAGATGTCCAGGGAGGCGAAAAACTGTTTTTT.

This clone has only one observation. The chain has TRBV11-2 and TRBJ2-3; 8 bases match TRBD1. From germline, CDR1 is SGHAT and CDR2 FQNNGV. J lost 3 bases, V lost 3 bases, and 8 bases had no gene match. The CDR3 is 16 residues long. This CDR3 is CASSFTGGRRTDTQYF. DNA for the CDR3: TGTGCCAGCAGCTTCACAGGGGGTCGGCGGACAGATACGCAGTATTTT.

The chain recombines TRBV3-1 (or the pseudogene TRBV3-2) with TRBJ1-6; 7 nucleotides align to TRBD1. The ends lost 5 bases at V and 9 bases at J; junction bases unmatched: 4. This CDR3 is built from 13 residues. Germline V lookup: CDR1 LGHDT, CDR2 YNNKEL (reference sequence). In nucleotides, the CDR3 is TGTGCCAGCAGCTACGGACAGGCTTCACCCCTCCACTTT. It yields the protein CASSYGQASPLHF.

This sequence joins TRBV6-1 and TRBJ1-2; D is ambiguous. Germline V gene data show CDR1 as MNHNS and CDR2 as SASEGT. Trimming stripped 1 base from V and 5 bases from J, with 5 bases between. This CDR3 is built from 12 residues. This CDR3 is CASSEGRYGYTF. CDR3 coding DNA: TGTGCCAGCAGTGAAGGTCGGTATGGCTACACCTTC.